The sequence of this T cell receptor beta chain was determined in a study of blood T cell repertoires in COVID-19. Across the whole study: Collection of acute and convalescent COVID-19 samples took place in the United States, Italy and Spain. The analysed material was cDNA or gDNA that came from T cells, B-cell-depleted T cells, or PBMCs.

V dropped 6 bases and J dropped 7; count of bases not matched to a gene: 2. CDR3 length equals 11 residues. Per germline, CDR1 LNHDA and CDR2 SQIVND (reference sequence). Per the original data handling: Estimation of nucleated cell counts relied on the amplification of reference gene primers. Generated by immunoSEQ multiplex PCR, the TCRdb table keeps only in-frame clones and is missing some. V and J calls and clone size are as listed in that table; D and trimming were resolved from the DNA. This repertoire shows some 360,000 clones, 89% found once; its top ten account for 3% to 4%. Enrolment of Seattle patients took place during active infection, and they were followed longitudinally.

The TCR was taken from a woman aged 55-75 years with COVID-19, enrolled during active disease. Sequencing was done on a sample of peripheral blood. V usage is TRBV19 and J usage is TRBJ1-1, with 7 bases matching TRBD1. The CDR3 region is CASRQGIEAFF. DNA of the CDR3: TGTGCCAGTAGACAGGGGATTGAAGCTTTCTTT.